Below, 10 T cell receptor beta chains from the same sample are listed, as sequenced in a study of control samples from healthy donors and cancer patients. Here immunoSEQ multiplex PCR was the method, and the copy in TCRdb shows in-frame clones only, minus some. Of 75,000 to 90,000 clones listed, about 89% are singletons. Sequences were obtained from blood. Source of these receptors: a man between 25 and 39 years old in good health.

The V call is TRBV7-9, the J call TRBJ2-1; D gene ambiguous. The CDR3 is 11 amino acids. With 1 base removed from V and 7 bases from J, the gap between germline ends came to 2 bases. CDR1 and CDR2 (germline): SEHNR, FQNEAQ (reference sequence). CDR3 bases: TGTGCCAGCAGCTTAGTAAATGAGCAGTTCTTC. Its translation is CASSLVNEQFF.

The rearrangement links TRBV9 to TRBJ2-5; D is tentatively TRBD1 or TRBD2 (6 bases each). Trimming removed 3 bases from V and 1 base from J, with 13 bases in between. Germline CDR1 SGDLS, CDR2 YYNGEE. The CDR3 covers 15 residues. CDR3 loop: CASSAEGHRQETQYF. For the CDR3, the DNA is TGTGCCAGCAGCGCGGAGGGACATCGCCAAGAGACCCAGTACTTC.

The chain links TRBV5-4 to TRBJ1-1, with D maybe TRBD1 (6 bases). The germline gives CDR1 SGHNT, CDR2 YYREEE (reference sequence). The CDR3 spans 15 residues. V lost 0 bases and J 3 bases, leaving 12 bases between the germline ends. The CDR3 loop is CASSLDQRGYTEAFF. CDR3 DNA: TGTGCCAGCAGCTTGGACCAGAGGGGGTACACTGAAGCTTTCTTT. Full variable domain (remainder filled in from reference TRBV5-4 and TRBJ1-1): ETGVTQSPTHLIKTRGQQVTLRCSSQSGHNTVSWYQQALGQGPQFIFQYYREEENGRGNFPPRFSGLQFPNYSSELNVNALELDDSALYLCASSLDQRGYTEAFFGQGTRLTVV.

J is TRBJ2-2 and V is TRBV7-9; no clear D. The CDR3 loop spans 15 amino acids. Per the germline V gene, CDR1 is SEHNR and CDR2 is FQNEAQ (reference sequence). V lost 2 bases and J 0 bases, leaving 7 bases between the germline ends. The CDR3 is CASSLINTNTGELFF. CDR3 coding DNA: TGTGCCAGCAGCTTAATAAATACGAACACCGGGGAGCTGTTTTTT.

The CDR3 nucleotides are TGTGCCTGGAGTGTGTCGAGCGGGGGTTACGAGCAGTACTTC. This codes for CAWSVSSGGYEQYF. The chain combines TRBV30 with TRBJ2-7, with 8 bases fitting TRBD2. Germline assignment: CDR1 GTSNPN and CDR2 SVGIG (reference sequence). The ends lost 0 bases at V and 4 bases at J; junction bases unmatched: 5. The CDR3 contains 14 residues. The entire variable domain, with the rest obtained from reference TRBV30 and TRBJ2-7, is as follows: SQTIHQWPATLVQPVGSPLSLECTVEGTSNPNLYWYRQAAGRGLQLLFYSVGIGQISSEVPQNLSASRPQDRQFILSSKKLLLSDSGFYLCAWSVSSGGYEQYFGPGTRLTVT.

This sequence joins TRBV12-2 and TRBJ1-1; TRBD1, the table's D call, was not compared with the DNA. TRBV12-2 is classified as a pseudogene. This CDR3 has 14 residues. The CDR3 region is CASRLADLNTEAFF. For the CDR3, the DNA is TGTGCAAGTCGCTTGGCAGATTTGAACACTGAAGCTTTCTTT.

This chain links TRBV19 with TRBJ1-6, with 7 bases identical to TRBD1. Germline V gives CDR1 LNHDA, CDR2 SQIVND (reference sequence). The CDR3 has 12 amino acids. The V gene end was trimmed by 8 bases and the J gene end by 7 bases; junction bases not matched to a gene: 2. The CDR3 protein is CASGDSNSPLHF. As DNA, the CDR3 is TGTGCCAGTGGGGACAGCAATTCACCCCTCCACTTT.

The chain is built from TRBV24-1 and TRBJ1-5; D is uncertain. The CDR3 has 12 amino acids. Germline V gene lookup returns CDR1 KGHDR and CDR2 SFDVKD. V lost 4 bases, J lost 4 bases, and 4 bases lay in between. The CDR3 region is CATSESNQPQHF. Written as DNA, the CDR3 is TGTGCCACCAGTGAGTCGAATCAGCCCCAGCATTTT.

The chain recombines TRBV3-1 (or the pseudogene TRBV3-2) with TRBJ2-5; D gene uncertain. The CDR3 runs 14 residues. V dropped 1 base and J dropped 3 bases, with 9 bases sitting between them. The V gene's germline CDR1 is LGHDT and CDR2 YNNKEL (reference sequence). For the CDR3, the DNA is TGTGCCAGCAGCCAAGTTTATGCAGAAGAGACCCAGTACTTC. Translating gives CASSQVYAEETQYF.

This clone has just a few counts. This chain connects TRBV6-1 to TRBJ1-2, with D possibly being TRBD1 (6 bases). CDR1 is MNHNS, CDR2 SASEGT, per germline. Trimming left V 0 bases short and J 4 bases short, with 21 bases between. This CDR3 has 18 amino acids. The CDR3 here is CASSEALPGRGGGYGYTF. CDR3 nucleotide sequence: TGTGCCAGCAGTGAAGCGCTTCCGGGCCGAGGGGGAGGCTATGGCTACACCTTC.